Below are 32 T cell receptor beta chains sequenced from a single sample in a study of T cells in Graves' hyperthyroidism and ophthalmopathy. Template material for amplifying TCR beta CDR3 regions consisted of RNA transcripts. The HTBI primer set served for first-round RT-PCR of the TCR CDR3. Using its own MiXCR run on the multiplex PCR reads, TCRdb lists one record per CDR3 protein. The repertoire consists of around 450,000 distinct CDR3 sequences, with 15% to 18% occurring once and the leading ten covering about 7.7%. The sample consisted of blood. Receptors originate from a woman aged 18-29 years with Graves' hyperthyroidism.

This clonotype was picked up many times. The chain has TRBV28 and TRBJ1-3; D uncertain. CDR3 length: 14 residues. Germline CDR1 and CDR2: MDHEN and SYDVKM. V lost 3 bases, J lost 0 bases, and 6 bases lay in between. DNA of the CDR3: TGTGCCAGCAGTTTCCAGCTCTCTGGAAACACCATATATTTT. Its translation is CASSFQLSGNTIYF.

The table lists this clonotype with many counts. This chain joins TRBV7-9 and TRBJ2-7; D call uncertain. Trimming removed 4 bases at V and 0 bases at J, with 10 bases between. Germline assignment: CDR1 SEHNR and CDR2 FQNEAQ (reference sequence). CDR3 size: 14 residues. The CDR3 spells CASSSRHGSYEQYF. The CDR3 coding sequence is TGTGCCAGCAGCTCAAGACACGGCTCCTACGAGCAGTACTTC.

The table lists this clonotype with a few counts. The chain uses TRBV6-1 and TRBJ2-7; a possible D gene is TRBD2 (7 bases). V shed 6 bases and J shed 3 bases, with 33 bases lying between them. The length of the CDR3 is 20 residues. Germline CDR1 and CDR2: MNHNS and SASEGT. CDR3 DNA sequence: TGTGCCAGCAGCCCCCGCCGGCCTAAAGCCGGGGGGCGCACCGTCTACGAGCAGTACTTC. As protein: CASSPRRPKAGGRTVYEQYF.

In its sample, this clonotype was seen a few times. CDR3 residues: CASSLGGTVYQETQYF. The CDR3 DNA follows: TGTGCCAGCAGCTTAGGTGGGACCGTGTACCAAGAGACCCAGTACTTC. The chain recombines TRBV7-2 with TRBJ2-5; D possibly matches TRBD1 or TRBD2 (5 bases each). Trimming shortened V by 1 base and J by 0 bases, and 12 bases separated the two germline ends. The germline gives CDR1 SGHTA, CDR2 FQGNSA. This CDR3 has 16 residues.

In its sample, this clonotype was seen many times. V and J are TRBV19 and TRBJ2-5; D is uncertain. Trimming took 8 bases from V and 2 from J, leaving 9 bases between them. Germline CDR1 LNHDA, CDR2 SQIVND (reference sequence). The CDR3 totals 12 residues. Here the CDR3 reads CASPDGQETQYF. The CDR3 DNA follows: TGTGCCAGTCCGGACGGACAAGAGACCCAGTACTTC.

Here the CDR3 reads CASSSAGFISSPLHF. CDR3 bases: TGTGCCAGCAGTTCCGCAGGGTTTATCAGTTCACCCCTCCACTTT. The rearrangement joins TRBV6-5 to TRBJ1-6; a possible D gene is TRBD1 (5 bases). The V end was cut by 4 bases, the J end by 9 bases, with 16 bases between. Germline V gene lookup returns CDR1 MNHEY and CDR2 SVGAGI. The CDR3 sequence is 15 residues long.

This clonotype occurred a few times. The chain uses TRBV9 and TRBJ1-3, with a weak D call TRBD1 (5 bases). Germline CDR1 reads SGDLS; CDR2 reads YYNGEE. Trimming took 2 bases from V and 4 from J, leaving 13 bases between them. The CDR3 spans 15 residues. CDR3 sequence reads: CASSVGQEVGNTIYF. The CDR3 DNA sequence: TGTGCCAGCAGCGTGGGGCAGGAGGTCGGAAACACCATATATTTT.

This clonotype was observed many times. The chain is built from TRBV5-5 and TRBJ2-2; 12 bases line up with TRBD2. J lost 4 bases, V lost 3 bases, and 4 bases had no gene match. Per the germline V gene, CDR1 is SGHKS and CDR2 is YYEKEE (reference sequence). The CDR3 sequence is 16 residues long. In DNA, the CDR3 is TGTGCCAGCAGCTACGGACTAGCGGGGTTCACCGGGGAGCTGTTTTTT. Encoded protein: CASSYGLAGFTGELFF.

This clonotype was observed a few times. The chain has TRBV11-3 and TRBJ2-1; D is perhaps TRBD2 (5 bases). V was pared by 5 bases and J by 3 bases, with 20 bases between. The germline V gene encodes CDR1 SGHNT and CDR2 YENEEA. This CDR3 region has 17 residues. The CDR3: CASSEGIGGLLYNEQFF. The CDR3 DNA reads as TGTGCCAGCAGCGAAGGAATTGGAGGACTCCTCTACAATGAGCAGTTCTTC.

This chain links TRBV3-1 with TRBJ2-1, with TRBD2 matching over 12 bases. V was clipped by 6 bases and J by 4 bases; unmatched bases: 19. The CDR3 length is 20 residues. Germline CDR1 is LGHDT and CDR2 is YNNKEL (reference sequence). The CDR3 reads CASSPLRELWGTSGYNEQFF. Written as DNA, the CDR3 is TGTGCCAGCAGTCCTTTGCGAGAACTCTGGGGGACTAGCGGGTACAATGAGCAGTTCTTC.

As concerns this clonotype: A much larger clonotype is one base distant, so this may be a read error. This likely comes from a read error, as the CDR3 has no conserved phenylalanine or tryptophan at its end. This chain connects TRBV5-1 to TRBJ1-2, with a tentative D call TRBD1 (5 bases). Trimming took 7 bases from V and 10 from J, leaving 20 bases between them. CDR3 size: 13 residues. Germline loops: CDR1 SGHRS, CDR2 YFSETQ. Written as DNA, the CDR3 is TGCGCCAGCGCTTTTTCGGGACCCGGGGTCTACACCCTC. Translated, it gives CASAFSGPGVYTL.

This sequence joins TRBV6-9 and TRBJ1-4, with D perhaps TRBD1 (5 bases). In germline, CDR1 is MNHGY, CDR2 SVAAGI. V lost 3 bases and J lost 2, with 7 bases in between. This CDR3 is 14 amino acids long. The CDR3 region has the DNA TGTGCCAGCAGTTACAGGGAGACTAATGAAAAACTGTTTTTT. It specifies CASSYRETNEKLFF.

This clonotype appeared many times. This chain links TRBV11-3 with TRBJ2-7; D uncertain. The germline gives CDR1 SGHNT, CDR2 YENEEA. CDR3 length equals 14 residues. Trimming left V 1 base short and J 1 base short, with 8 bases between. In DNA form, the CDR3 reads TGTGCCAGCAGCTTAGTTGGCCAGTCCTACGAGCAGTACTTC. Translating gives CASSLVGQSYEQYF. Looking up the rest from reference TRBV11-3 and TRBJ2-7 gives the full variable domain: EAGVVQSPRYKIIEKKQPVAFWCNPISGHNTLYWYLQNLGQGPELLIRYENEEAVDDSQLPKDRFSAERLKGVDSTLKIQPAELGDSAVYLCASSLVGQSYEQYFGPGTRLTVT.

In DNA form, the CDR3 reads TGCAGTGCTAGATCGGGGGGCCACCGTCAAGGGGAGCAGTTCTTC. Its translation: CSARSGGHRQGEQFF. The J gene is TRBJ2-1, the V gene TRBV20-1, with a weak D call TRBD2 (7 bases). With 2 bases removed from V and 10 bases from J, the gap between germline ends came to 21 bases. Germline values: CDR1 DFQATT, CDR2 SNEGSKA (reference sequence). The CDR3 length is 15 residues.

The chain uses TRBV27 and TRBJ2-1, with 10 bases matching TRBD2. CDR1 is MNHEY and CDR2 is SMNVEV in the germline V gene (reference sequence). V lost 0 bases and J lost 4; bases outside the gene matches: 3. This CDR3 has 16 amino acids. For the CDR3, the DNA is TGTGCCAGCAGTTTATCGCCACTAGCGGGGTACAATGAGCAGTTCTTC. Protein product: CASSLSPLAGYNEQFF.

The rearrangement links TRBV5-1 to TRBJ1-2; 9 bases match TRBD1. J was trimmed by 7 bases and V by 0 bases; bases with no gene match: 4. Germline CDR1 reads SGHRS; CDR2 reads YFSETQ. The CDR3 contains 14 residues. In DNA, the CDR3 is TGCGCCAGCAGCTTGGATGCGACAGGGGGTGGCTACACCTTC. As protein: CASSLDATGGGYTF.

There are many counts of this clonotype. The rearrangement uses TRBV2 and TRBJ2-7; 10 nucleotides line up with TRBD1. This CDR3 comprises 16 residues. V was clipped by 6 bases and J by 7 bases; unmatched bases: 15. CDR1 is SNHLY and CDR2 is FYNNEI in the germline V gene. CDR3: CASRGYIGDRGKEQYF. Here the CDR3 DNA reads TGTGCCAGCAGGGGATATATAGGGGACAGGGGAAAAGAGCAGTACTTC.

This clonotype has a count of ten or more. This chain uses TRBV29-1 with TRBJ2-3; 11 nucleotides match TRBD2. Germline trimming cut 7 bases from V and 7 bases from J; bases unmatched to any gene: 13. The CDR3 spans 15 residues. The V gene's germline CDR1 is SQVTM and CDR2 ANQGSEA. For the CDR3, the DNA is TGCAGCGCCCCGGGGACTAGCGGCCGTCCGAATACGCAGTATTTT. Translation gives CSAPGTSGRPNTQYF.

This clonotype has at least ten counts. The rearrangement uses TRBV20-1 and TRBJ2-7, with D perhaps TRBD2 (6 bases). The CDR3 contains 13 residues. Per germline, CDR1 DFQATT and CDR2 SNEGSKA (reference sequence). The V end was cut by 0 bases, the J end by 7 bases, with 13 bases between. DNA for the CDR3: TGCAGTGCTAGAGAGGCTAGCGAGAGGGAGCAGTACTTC. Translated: CSAREASEREQYF.

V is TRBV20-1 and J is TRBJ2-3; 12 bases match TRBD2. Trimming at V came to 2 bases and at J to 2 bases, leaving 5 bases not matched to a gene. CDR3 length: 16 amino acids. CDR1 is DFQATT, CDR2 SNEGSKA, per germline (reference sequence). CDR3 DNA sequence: TGCAGTGCTAGACTAGCGGGAGGGTTAAACACAGATACGCAGTATTTT. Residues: CSARLAGGLNTDTQYF.

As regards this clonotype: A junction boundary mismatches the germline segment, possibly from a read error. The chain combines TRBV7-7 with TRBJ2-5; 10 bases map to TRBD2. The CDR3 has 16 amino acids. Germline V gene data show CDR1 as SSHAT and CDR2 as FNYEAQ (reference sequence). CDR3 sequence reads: CASSLAASGGQETQYF. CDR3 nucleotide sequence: TGTGCTAGCAGCTTAGCGGCTAGCGGGGGTCAAGAGACCCAGTACTTC.

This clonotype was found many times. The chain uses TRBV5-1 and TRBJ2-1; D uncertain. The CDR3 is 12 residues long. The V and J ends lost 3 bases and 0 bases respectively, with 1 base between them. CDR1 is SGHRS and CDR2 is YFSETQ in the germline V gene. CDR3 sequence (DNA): TGCGCCAGCAGCTACTCCTACAATGAGCAGTTCTTC. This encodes CASSYSYNEQFF.

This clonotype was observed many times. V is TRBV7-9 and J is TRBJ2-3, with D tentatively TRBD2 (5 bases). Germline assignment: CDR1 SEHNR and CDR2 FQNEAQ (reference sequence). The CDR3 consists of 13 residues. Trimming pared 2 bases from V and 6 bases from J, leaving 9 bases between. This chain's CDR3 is CASSLMAGDTQYF. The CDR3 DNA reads TGTGCCAGCAGCTTAATGGCGGGTGATACGCAGTATTTT. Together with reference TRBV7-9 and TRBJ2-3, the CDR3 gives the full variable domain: DTGVSQNPRHKITKRGQNVTFRCDPISEHNRLYWYRQTLGQGPEFLTYFQNEAQLEKSRLLSDRFSAERPKGSFSTLEIQRTEQGDSAMYLCASSLMAGDTQYFGPGTRLTVL.

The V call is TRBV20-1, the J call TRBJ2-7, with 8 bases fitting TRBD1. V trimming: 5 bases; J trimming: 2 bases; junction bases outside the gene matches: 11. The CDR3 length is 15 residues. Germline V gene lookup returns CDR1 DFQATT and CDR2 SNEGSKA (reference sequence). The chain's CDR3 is CSARAWTGSPYEQYF. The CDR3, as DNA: TGCAGTGCTCGTGCTTGGACAGGGAGTCCCTACGAGCAGTACTTC.

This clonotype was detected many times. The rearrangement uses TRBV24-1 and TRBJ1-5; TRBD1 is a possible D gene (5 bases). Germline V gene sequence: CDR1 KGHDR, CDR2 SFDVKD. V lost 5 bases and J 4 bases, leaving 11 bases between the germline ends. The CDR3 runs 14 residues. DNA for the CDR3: TGTGCCACCAGTGCCCCCGGGGGGAATCAGCCCCAGCATTTT. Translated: CATSAPGGNQPQHF.

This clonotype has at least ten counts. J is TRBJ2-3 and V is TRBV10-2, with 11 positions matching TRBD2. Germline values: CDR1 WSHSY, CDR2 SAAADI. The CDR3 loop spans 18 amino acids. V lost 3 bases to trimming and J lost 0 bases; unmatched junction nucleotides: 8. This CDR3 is CASSDPGGLAASTDTQYF. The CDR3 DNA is TGCGCCAGCAGTGACCCGGGGGGACTAGCGGCTAGCACAGATACGCAGTATTTT.

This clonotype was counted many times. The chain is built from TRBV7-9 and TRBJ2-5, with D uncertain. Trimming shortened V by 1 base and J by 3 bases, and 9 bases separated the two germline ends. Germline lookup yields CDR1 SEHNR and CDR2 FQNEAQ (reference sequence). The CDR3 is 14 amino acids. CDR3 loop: CASSLVGQKETQYF. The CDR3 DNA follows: TGTGCCAGCAGCTTAGTCGGGCAGAAAGAGACCCAGTACTTC.

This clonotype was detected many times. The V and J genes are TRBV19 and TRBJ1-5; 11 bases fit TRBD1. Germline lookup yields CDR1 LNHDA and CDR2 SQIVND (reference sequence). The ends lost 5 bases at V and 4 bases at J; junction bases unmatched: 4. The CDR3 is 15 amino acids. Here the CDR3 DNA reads TGTGCCAGTAGTGGAAGGGACAGGGGGAATCAGCCCCAGCATTTT. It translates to CASSGRDRGNQPQHF.

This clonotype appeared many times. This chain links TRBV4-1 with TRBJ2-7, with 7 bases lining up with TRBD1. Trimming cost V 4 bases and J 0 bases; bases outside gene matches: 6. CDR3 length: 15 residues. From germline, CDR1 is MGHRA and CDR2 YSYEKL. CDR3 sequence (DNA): TGCGCCAGCAGCCTCTTACAGGGGAGCTCCTACGAGCAGTACTTC. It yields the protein CASSLLQGSSYEQYF.

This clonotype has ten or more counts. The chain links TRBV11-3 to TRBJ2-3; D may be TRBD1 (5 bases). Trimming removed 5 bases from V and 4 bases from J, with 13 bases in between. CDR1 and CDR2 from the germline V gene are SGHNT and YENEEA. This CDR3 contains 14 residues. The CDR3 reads CASSPGPNPDTQYF. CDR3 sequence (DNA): TGTGCCAGCAGCCCAGGGCCCAACCCAGATACGCAGTATTTT.

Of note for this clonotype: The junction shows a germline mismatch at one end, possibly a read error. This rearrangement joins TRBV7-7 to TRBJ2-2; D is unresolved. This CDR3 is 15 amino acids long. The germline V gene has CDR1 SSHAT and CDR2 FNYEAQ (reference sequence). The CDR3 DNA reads TGTGCTAGCAGCCCACTGCCATTGAACACCGGGGAGCTGTTTTTT. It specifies CASSPLPLNTGELFF.

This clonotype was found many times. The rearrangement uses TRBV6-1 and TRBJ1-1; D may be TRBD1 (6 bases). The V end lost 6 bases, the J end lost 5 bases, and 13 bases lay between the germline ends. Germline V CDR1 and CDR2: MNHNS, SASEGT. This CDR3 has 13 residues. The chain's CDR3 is CASRWTVGTEAFF. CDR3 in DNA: TGTGCCAGCAGATGGACAGTTGGGACTGAAGCTTTCTTT.